This T cell receptor (beta chain) was recorded in a study of shared clonotypes between healthy human individuals. Repertoires were generated with immunoSEQ multiplex PCR, while TCRdb's copy carries only in-frame clones and drops some. The top ten clones hold roughly 12% of a sample with about half a million clones, less than 80% of them seen once. The CDR3 has 13 amino acids. V shed 5 bases and J shed 7 bases, with 11 bases lying between them. CDR1 and CDR2 (germline): SGHAT, FQNNGV. The chain is built from TRBV11-2 and TRBJ1-4; D uncertain. Sequencing used PBMCs. The receptor was isolated from a woman between 35 and 50 years old in good health. Some clones in this sample may be carry-over from other donors' samples. The CDR3 DNA reads as TGTGCCAGCAGCCCCCCGGGCCGTGAAAAACTGTTTTTT. This encodes CASSPPGREKLFF.